This T cell receptor (beta chain) came from a study of shared clonotypes between healthy human individuals. Replicate sorted-subset PCRs were loaded with around 220 ng DNA, 30,000 or so T cell genomes. TCRdb keeps only in-frame clones here, not all; method: immunoSEQ multiplex PCR. This table has around 2.5 million clones, 93% appearing once. Regarding the study as a whole: Researchers sampled blood only, noting tissue repertoires likely differ.

Trimming pared 0 bases from V and 6 bases from J, leaving 12 bases between. The CDR3 runs to 15 residues. Note on this clone: Its cognate antigen is unknown.

The specimen was naive CD4+ T cells from PBMCs. The subset: CD45RA+ positively selected. V usage is TRBV23-1 and J usage is TRBJ2-4; D tentatively fits TRBD1 or TRBD2 (5 bases each). TRBV23-1 is flagged as an ORF with uncertain function. The sequence derives from a young man in good health. Some clones in this sample may be carry-over from other donors' samples. This chain's CDR3 is CASSQSAGTGNIQYF. Written as DNA, the CDR3 is TGCGCCAGCAGTCAATCTGCCGGGACCGGAAACATTCAGTACTTC.